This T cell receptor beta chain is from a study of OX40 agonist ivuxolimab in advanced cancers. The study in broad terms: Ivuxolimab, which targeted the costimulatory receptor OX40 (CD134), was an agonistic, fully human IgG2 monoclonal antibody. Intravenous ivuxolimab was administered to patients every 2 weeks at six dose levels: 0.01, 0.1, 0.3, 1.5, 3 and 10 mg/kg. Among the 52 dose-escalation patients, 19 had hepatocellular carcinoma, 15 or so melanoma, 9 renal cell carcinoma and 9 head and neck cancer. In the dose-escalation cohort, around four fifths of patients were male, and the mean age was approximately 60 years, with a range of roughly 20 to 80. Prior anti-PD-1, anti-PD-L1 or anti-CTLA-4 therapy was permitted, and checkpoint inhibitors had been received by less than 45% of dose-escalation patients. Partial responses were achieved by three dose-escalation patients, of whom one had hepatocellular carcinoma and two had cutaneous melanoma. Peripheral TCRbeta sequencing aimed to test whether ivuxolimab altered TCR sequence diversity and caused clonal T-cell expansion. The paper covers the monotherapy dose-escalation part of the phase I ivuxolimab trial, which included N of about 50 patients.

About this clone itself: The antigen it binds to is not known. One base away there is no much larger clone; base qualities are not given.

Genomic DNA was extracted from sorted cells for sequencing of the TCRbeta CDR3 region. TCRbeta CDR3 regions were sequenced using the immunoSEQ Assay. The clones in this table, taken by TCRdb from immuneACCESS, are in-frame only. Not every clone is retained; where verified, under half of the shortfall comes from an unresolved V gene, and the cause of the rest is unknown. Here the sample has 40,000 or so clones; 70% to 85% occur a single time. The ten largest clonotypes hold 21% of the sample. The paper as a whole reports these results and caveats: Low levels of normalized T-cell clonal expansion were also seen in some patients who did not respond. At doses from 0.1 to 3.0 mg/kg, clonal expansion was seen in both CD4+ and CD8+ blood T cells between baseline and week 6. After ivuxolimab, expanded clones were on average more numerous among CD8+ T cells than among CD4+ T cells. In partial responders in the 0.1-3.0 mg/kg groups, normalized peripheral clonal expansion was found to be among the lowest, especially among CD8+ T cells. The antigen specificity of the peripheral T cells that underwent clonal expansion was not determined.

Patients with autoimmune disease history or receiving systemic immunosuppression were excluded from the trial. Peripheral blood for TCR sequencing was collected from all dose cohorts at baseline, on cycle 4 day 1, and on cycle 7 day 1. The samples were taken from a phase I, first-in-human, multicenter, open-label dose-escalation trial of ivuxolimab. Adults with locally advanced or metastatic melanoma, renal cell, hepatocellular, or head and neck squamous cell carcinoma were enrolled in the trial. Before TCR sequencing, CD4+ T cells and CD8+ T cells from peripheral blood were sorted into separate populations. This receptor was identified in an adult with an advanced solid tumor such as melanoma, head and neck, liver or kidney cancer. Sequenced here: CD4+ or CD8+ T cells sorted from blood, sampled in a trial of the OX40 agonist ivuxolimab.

The bases read TGTGCCAGCAAAGGAAGGGGGCCGACTGAAGCTTTCTTT. It translates as CASKGRGPTEAFF. The rearranged segments are TRBV6-1 and TRBJ1-1; TRBD1 fits 7 bases in the junction. The CDR3 holds 13 amino acids from the cysteine to the phenylalanine. The retained sequence is limited to the CDR3, 39 bases, with the frame set at the first base. CDR1 and CDR2 were assigned from the germline V gene as MNHNS and SASEGT. V ends up 7 bases short and J 5 bases short, with an unmatched junction base count of 7.